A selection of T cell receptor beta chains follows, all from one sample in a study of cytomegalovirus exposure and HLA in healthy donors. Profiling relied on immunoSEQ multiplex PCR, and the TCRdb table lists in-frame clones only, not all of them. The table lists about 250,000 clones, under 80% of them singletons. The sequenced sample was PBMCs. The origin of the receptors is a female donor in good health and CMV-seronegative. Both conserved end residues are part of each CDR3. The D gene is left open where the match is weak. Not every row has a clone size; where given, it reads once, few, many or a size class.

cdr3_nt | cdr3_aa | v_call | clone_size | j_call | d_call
TGTGCCAGCTCACGGAGAACGGATAGGCTCAGCTCTGGGGCCAACGTCCTGACTTTC | CASSRRTDRLSSGANVLTF | TRBV18 | - | TRBJ2-6 | -
TGTGCCAGCAGTAAATGGCAGGGGAACACCGGGGAGCTGTTTTTT | CASSKWQGNTGELFF | TRBV28 | - | TRBJ2-2 | -
TGTGCCAGCAGTGAAGCGCCAGCGAGTTCAGATACGCAGTATTTT | CASSEAPASSDTQYF | TRBV6-1 | - | TRBJ2-3 | -
TGTGCCAGCAGCGACGCAGGACAAGAGACCCAGTACTTC | CASSDAGQETQYF | TRBV28 | - | TRBJ2-5 | -
TGTGCCAGCAGCTTATTTGTCGGGACTAGCGGGAGGGGGATGGAGACCCAGTACTTC | CASSLFVGTSGRGMETQYF | TRBV7-9 | - | TRBJ2-5 | TRBD2
TGTGCCAGCACCGAAGGTTTTGGACAGGGCGATCCCTACGAGCAGTACTTC | CASTEGFGQGDPYEQYF | TRBV21-1 | - | TRBJ2-7 | -
TGTGCCTGTATTAAGGCTGGGCGTAATTCACCCCTCCACTTT | CACIKAGRNSPLHF | TRBV30 | - | TRBJ1-6 | -
TGTGCCAGCAGTGAAGCGGGAGGTCCTTCCCCCTACGAGCAGTACTTC | CASSEAGGPSPYEQYF | TRBV6-1 | few | TRBJ2-7 | -
TGTGCCTGGAGTGAGACTGACTATGGCTACACCTTC | CAWSETDYGYTF | TRBV30 | few | TRBJ1-2 | -
TGTGCCAGCAGCACCTCGGGAGCAGGAGAGACCCAGTACTTC | CASSTSGAGETQYF | TRBV7-7 | - | TRBJ2-5 | -
TGTGCCAGTAGTATTGAAGGGGGCGCTGGTTGGAATGGCTACACCTTC | CASSIEGGAGWNGYTF | TRBV19 | once | TRBJ1-2 | TRBD1
TGTGCCAGCAGTCCAGGACTAGCGGGAGCTTACGAGCAGTACTTC | CASSPGLAGAYEQYF | TRBV27 | - | TRBJ2-7 | TRBD2
TGTGCCAGCAGCGTAGGGGGGCTAGACTACGAGCAGTACTTC | CASSVGGLDYEQYF | TRBV9 | - | TRBJ2-7 | -
TGTGCCAGCAGCCAGACAGGACGGCTAGCGGGAGGAGTCACAGATACGCAGTATTTT | CASSQTGRLAGGVTDTQYF | TRBV14 | once | TRBJ2-3 | TRBD2
TGTGCCAGCAGTGAAGCGGCTAGCAGTAGTGAGCAGTTCTTC | CASSEAASSSEQFF | TRBV2 | few | TRBJ2-1 | -
TGTGCCAGCACCTGGGGACTGGTCTACGAGCAGTACTTC | CASTWGLVYEQYF | TRBV6-1 | - | TRBJ2-7 | -
TGTGCCAGCATTCCGGGACAGGGGGCTTACGAGCAGTACTTC | CASIPGQGAYEQYF | TRBV28 | - | TRBJ2-7 | TRBD1
TGTGCCAGCAGCCCCGCCTGGGACTCGCACTACGAGCAGTACTTC | CASSPAWDSHYEQYF | TRBV4-2 | - | TRBJ2-7 | -
TGTGCCAGCAGTCGGGACAGGGGGCTCGAGCAGTACTTC | CASSRDRGLEQYF | TRBV7-2 | - | TRBJ2-7 | TRBD1
TGTGCCAGTACGGACAGGGAGGGAACTGAAGCTTTCTTT | CASTDREGTEAFF | TRBV19 | - | TRBJ1-1 | TRBD1
TGTGCCAGCAGTCGGACAGGGGGCTATGGCTACACCTTC | CASSRTGGYGYTF | TRBV27 | - | TRBJ1-2 | TRBD1
TGCAGCGTTGATGAGACTAGCTTTTTCACAGATACGCAGTATTTT | CSVDETSFFTDTQYF | TRBV29-1 | - | TRBJ2-3 | TRBD2
TGCGCCAGCAGCCCCGGACAGGGGAAGATGTCTGGTAATGGCTACACCTTC | CASSPGQGKMSGNGYTF | TRBV5-1 | - | TRBJ1-2 | TRBD1
TGTGCCAGCGGAGGGGCTCAGGGCACAGATACGCAGTATTTT | CASGGAQGTDTQYF | TRBV6-5 | - | TRBJ2-3 | -
TGTGCCAGCAGCCTAGGGGCGGGAAACACCATATATTTT | CASSLGAGNTIYF | TRBV2 | - | TRBJ1-3 | -
TGTGCCAGCAGCTCTCGAGCGGGGCCCTACAATGAGCAGTTCTTC | CASSSRAGPYNEQFF | TRBV21-1 | - | TRBJ2-1 | -
TGTGCCACGGAGGGGGCCCTCAATCAGCCCCAGCATTTT | CATEGALNQPQHF | TRBV7-9 | - | TRBJ1-5 | TRBD1
TGTGCCAGCTCATCAGAGGCGGGGGCCGGGGAGCTGTTTTTT | CASSSEAGAGELFF | TRBV18 | once | TRBJ2-2 | TRBD2
TGCGCCAGCGCCGGGACAGGGATAAGTAGGAATACGCAGTATTTT | CASAGTGISRNTQYF | TRBV10-1 | - | TRBJ2-3 | TRBD1
TGTGCCAGTAGTGTGGGACTAGCGGGAGCGGTGTACAATGAGCAGTTCTTC | CASSVGLAGAVYNEQFF | TRBV19 | - | TRBJ2-1 | TRBD2
TGTGCCAGCACCGTCCAGAGGGTCGTGGGGACAGATACGCAGTATTTT | CASTVQRVVGTDTQYF | TRBV7-8 | - | TRBJ2-3 | -
TGCGCCAGCAGCCATAAAGCGGAGGCGGATACGCAGTATTTT | CASSHKAEADTQYF | TRBV4-1 | - | TRBJ2-3 | -
TGCGCCAGCGGGACAGGGAGTAACTATGGCTACACCTTC | CASGTGSNYGYTF | TRBV10-2 | few | TRBJ1-2 | TRBD1
TGTGCCAGTAGCAAAACCTCGCAGGGGCAAACCTACGAGCAGTACTTC | CASSKTSQGQTYEQYF | TRBV19 | - | TRBJ2-7 | -
TGTGCAAGTCGCATGGGACAGGGGGGGCTCCCCCCGTGTCCGGCATGGAACACCGGGGAGCTGTTTTTT | CASRMGQGGLPPCPAWNTGELFF | TRBV12-2 | - | TRBJ2-2 | -
TGTGCCAGCAGTGCTTCTACAGGGGTTGGCTATGGCTACACCTTC | CASSASTGVGYGYTF | TRBV6-5 | - | TRBJ1-2 | TRBD1
TGTGCCAGCAGTGAGGAGGCGTATCAGCCCCAGCATTTT | CASSEEAYQPQHF | TRBV2 | few | TRBJ1-5 | -
TGTGCCAGCATTACACCGGCGGGAGAGTACTACGAGCAGTACTTC | CASITPAGEYYEQYF | TRBV28 | - | TRBJ2-7 | TRBD2
TGTGCCATCAGTGTAAACAAGAACACTGAAGCTTTCTTT | CAISVNKNTEAFF | TRBV10-3 | - | TRBJ1-1 | -
TGCGCCAGCAGCCAAGAAACGGGTCGGACTGAAGCTTTCTTT | CASSQETGRTEAFF | TRBV4-1 | - | TRBJ1-1 | -
TGTGCCAGCAGCCACCTGAGTAACAGTCAAAACATTCAGTACTTC | CASSHLSNSQNIQYF | TRBV6-5 | - | TRBJ2-4 | -
TGCGCCAGCAGTTTACCCTCCTCTGGGGCTAGCGGTCAAGAGACCCAGTACTTC | CASSLPSSGASGQETQYF | TRBV5-1 | few | TRBJ2-5 | TRBD2
TGTGCCAGTAGTATAGTGGAGGGAGGGGCCAAAAACATTCAGTACTTC | CASSIVEGGAKNIQYF | TRBV19 | - | TRBJ2-4 | TRBD2
TGTGCCAGCAGCTTGGGACTACTTTCCTACGAGCAGTACTTC | CASSLGLLSYEQYF | TRBV5-6 | few | TRBJ2-7 | -
TGTGCCAGCAGCCGACTCAGGGACAGAGCCTACAATGAGCAGTTCTTC | CASSRLRDRAYNEQFF | TRBV7-9 | - | TRBJ2-1 | TRBD1
TGTGCCAGCAGTGAAGCCGCGGGACAGGGGCCCGGGGAGCTGTTTTTT | CASSEAAGQGPGELFF | TRBV6-1 | once | TRBJ2-2 | TRBD1
TGTGCCACCAGCAGAGATCGTATTAGCGGGAGAGCGGGCGAGCAGTTCTTC | CATSRDRISGRAGEQFF | TRBV15 | few | TRBJ2-1 | TRBD2
TGTGCCAGCAGCTCTTGGGGTCAAGGGGAATCCTACAATGAGCAGTTCTTC | CASSSWGQGESYNEQFF | TRBV11-3 | - | TRBJ2-1 | -
TGTGCCAGCAGGGGAGGGGTGACCTACAATGAGCAGTTCTTC | CASRGGVTYNEQFF | TRBV11-2 | - | TRBJ2-1 | TRBD2
TGTGCCAGCGGCCCTACGGGGGGGATGGTCACTGAAGCTTTCTTT | CASGPTGGMVTEAFF | TRBV5-6 | - | TRBJ1-1 | -
TGTGCCAGCAGCGGGTGGCGGGGCCAAGAGAGCAATGAGCAGTTCTTC | CASSGWRGQESNEQFF | TRBV7-9 | - | TRBJ2-1 | -
TGTGCCAGCAGCCAGTTTCAGGGGGCAGGGGGAAAACTGTTTTTT | CASSQFQGAGGKLFF | TRBV14 | - | TRBJ1-4 | TRBD1